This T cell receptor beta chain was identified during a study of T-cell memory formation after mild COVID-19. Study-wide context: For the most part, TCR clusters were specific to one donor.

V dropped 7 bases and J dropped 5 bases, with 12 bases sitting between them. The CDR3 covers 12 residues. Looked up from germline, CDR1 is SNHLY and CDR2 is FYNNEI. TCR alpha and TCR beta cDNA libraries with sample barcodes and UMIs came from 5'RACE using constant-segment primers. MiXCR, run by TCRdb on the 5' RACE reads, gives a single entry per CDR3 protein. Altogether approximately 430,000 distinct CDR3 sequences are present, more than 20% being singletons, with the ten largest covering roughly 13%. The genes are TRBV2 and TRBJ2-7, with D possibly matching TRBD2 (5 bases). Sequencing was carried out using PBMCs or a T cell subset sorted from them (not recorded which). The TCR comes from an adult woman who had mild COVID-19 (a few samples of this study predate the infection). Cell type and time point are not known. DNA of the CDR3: TGTGCCAGCACGGAGGATCTCCACGAGCAGTACTTC. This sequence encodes CASTEDLHEQYF.